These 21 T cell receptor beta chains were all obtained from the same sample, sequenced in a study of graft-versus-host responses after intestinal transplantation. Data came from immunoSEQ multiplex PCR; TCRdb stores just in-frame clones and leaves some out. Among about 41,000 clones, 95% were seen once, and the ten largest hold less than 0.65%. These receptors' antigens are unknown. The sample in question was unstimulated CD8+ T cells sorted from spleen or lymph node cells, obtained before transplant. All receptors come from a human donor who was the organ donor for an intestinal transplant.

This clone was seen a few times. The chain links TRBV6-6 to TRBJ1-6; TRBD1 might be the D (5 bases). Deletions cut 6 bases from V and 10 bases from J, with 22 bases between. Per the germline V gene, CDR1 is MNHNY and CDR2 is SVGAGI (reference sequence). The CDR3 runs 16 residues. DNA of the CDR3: TGTGCCAGCAGCCAAACGGCCCTGCGCGGGGACTCACCCCTCCACTTT. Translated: CASSQTALRGDSPLHF.

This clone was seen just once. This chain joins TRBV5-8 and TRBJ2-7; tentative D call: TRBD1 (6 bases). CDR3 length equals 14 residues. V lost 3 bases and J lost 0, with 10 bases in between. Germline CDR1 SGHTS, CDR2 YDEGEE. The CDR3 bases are TGTGCCAGCAGCTGGGGACATGGCTCCTACGAGCAGTACTTC. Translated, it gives CASSWGHGSYEQYF.

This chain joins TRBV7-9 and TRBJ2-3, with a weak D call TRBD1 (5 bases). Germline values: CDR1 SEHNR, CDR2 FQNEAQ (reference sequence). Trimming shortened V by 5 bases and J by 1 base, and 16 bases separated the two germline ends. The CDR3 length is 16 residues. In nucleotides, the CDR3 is TGTGCCAGCAGCCAAACCGTTGTCAGGGGCACAGATACGCAGTATTTT. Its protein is CASSQTVVRGTDTQYF. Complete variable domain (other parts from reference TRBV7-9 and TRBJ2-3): DTGVSQNPRHKITKRGQNVTFRCDPISEHNRLYWYRQTLGQGPEFLTYFQNEAQLEKSRLLSDRFSAERPKGSFSTLEIQRTEQGDSAMYLCASSQTVVRGTDTQYFGPGTRLTVL.

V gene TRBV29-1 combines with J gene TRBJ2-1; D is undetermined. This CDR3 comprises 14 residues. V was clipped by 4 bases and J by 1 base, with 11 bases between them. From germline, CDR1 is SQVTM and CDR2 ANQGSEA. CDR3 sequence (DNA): TGCAGCGTTGTGGAAGGGTCTTCCTACAATGAGCAGTTCTTC. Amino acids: CSVVEGSSYNEQFF.

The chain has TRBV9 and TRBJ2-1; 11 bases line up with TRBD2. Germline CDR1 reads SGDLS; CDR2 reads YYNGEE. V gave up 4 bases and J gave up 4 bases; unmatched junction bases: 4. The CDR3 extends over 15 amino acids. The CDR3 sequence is CASSQTSGGYNEQFF. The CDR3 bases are TGTGCCAGCAGCCAAACTAGCGGGGGATACAATGAGCAGTTCTTC.

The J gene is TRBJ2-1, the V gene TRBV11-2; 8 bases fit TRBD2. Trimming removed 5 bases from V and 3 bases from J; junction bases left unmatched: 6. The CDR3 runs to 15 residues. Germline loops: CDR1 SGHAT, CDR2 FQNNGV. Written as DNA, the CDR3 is TGTGCCAGCAGCCTTGAGCGGGGGTTCTACAATGAGCAGTTCTTC. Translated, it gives CASSLERGFYNEQFF. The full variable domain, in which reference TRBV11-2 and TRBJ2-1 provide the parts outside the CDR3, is EAGVAQSPRYKIIEKRQSVAFWCNPISGHATLYWYQQILGQGPKLLIQFQNNGVVDDSQLPKDRFSAERLKGVDSTLKIQPAKLEDSAVYLCASSLERGFYNEQFFGPGTRLTVL.

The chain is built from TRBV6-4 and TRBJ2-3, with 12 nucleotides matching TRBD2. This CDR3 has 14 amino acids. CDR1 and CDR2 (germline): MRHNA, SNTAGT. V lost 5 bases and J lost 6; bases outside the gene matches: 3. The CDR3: CASSTSGGQDTQYF. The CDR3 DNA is TGTGCCAGCAGTACTAGCGGGGGGCAGGATACGCAGTATTTT.

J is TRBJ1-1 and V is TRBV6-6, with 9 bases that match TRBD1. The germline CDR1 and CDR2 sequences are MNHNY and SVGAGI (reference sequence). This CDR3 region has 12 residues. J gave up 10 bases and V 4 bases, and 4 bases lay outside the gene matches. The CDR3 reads CASSLQQGAAFF. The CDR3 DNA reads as TGTGCCAGCAGTTTGCAACAGGGGGCAGCTTTCTTT.

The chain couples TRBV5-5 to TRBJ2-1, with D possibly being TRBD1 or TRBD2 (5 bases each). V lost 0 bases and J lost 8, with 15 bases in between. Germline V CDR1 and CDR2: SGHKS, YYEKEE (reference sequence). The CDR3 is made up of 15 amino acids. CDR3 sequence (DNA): TGTGCCAGCAGCTTGGTGGGACGGCCCTTGGATGAGCAGTTCTTC. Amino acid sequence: CASSLVGRPLDEQFF.

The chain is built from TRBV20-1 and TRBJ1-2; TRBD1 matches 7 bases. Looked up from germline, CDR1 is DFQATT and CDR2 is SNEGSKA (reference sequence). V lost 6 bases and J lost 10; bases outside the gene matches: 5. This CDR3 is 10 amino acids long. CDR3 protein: CSALRGHYTF. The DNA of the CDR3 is TGCAGTGCCTTAAGGGGGCACTACACCTTC.

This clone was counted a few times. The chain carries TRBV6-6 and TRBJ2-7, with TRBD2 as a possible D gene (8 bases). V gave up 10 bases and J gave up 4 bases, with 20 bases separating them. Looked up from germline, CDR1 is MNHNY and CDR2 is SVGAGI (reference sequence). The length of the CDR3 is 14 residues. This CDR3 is CATQGGGGPYEQYF. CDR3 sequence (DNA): TGTGCCACCCAGGGGGGCGGGGGGCCTTACGAGCAGTACTTC.

The CDR3 sequence: CASSPLPATQYF. The CDR3 DNA reads as TGTGCCAGCTCACCCCTGCCGGCTACGCAGTATTTT. The rearrangement joins TRBV18 to TRBJ2-3, with unresolved D. The V and J ends lost 3 bases and 8 bases respectively, with 9 bases between them. In germline, CDR1 is KGHSH, CDR2 LQKENI. The CDR3 is 12 residues long.

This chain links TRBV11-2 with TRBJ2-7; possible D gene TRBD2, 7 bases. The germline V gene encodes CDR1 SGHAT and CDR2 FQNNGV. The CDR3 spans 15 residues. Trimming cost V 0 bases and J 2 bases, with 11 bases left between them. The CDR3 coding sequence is TGTGCCAGCAGCTTAGAAGGGGGGGCGACCTACGAGCAGTACTTC. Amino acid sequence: CASSLEGGATYEQYF.

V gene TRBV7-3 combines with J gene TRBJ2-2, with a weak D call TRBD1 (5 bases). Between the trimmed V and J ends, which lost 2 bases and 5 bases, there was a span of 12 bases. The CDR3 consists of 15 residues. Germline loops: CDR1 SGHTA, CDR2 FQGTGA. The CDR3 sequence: CASSLVPGKTGELFF. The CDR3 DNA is TGTGCCAGCAGCTTAGTCCCAGGGAAGACCGGGGAGCTGTTTTTT.

CDR3 DNA sequence: TGTGCCAGCAGTCCCTGGGCAGGGTCCGAGCAGTACTTC. This gives the protein CASSPWAGSEQYF. The rearrangement uses TRBV6-5 and TRBJ2-7; D perhaps matches TRBD1 (5 bases). The CDR3 contains 13 residues. V shed 5 bases and J shed 6 bases, with 14 bases lying between them. Germline CDR1 is MNHEY and CDR2 is SVGAGI.

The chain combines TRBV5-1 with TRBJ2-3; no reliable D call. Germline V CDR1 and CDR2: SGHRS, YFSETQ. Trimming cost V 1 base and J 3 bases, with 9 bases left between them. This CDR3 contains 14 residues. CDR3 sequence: CASSLLSRTDTQYF. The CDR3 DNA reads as TGCGCCAGCAGCTTGTTATCCCGAACAGATACGCAGTATTTT.

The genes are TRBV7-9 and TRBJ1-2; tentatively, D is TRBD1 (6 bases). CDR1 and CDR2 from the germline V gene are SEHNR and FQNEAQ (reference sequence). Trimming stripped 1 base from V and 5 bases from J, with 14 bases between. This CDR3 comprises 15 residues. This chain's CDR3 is CASSLDTGFGYGYTF. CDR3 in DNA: TGTGCCAGCAGCTTAGATACAGGGTTTGGGTATGGCTACACCTTC.

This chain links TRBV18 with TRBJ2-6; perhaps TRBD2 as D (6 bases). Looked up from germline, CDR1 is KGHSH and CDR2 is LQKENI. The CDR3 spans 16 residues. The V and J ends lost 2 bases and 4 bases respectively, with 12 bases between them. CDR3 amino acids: CASSPFGGRGANVLTF. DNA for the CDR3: TGTGCCAGCTCACCATTTGGGGGGAGAGGGGCCAACGTCCTGACTTTC.

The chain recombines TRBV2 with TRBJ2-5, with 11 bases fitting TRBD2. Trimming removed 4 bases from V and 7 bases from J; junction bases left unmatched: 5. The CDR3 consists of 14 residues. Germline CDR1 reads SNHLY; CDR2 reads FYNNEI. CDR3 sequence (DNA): TGTGCCAGCAGTGCACTAGCGGGGGAGGGGACCCAGTACTTC. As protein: CASSALAGEGTQYF. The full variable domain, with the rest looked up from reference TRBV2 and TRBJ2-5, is EPEVTQTPSHQVTQMGQEVILRCVPISNHLYFYWYRQILGQKVEFLVSFYNNEISEKSEIFDDQFSVERPDGSNFTLKIRSTKLEDSAMYFCASSALAGEGTQYFGPGTRLLVL.

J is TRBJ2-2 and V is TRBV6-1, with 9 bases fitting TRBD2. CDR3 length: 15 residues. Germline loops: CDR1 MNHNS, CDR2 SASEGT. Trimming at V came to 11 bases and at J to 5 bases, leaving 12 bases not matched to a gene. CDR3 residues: CAGQGGGGATGELFF. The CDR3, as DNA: TGTGCCGGCCAGGGGGGCGGGGGGGCTACCGGGGAGCTGTTTTTT.

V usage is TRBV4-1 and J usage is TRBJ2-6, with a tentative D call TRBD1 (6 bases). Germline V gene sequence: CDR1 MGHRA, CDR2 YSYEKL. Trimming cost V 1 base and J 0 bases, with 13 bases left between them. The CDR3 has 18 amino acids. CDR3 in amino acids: CASSQGPDSYSGANVLTF. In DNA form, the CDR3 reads TGCGCCAGCAGCCAAGGTCCGGACAGTTACTCTGGGGCCAACGTCCTGACTTTC.